The 30 T cell receptor beta chains given below trace back to one sample, sequenced in a study of blood T cell repertoires in COVID-19. Here immunoSEQ multiplex PCR was the method, and the copy in TCRdb shows in-frame clones only, minus some. This table has 250,000 or so clones, roughly 86% appearing once. The source material was peripheral blood. The receptors stem from a man in his forties or fifties with active or convalescent COVID-19.

This clone was detected once. The same CDR3 also results from other DNA sequences found in this sample. The chain recombines TRBV5-1 with TRBJ1-5; D may be TRBD1 (5 bases). Germline loops: CDR1 SGHRS, CDR2 YFSETQ. Trimming took 0 bases from V and 2 from J, leaving 6 bases between them. The CDR3 consists of 14 residues. CDR3 amino acids: CASSLAGGNQPQHF. The CDR3 coding sequence is TGCGCCAGCAGCTTGGCGGGGGGCAATCAGCCCCAGCATTTT.

This clone was found a few times. This chain uses TRBV30 with TRBJ1-6, with D tentatively TRBD1 (5 bases). Germline-derived CDR1 and CDR2 are GTSNPN and SVGIG (reference sequence). This CDR3 is 16 amino acids long. The germline V and J ends were trimmed by 3 bases and 0 bases, with 12 bases remaining between them. The CDR3: CAWRRGESSYNSPLHF. The DNA for the CDR3 is TGTGCCTGGAGGCGGGGGGAAAGCTCCTATAATTCACCCCTCCACTTT.

The chain combines TRBV2 with TRBJ2-5; 7 bases are shared with TRBD1. After removal of 8 bases from V and 0 bases from J, the junction contained 15 bases not matched to a gene. CDR1 and CDR2 from the germline V gene are SNHLY and FYNNEI. The CDR3 spans 17 residues. CDR3 sequence: CASFYVWGQMYQETQYF. The CDR3 DNA sequence: TGTGCCAGCTTTTATGTATGGGGACAGATGTACCAAGAGACCCAGTACTTC.

The chain uses TRBV7-2 and TRBJ2-3; D is ambiguous. CDR1 SGHTA and CDR2 FQGNSA come from the germline V gene. The CDR3 totals 14 residues. The germline V and J ends were trimmed by 4 bases and 2 bases, with 10 bases remaining between them. CDR3 nucleotide sequence: TGTGCCAGCAGCTCGTTAGAATACACAGATACGCAGTATTTT. Protein: CASSSLEYTDTQYF.

This rearrangement joins TRBV14 to TRBJ2-7; a weak D match, TRBD2 (6 bases). Trimming stripped 5 bases from V and 5 bases from J, with 13 bases between. The CDR3 has 13 amino acids. The germline V gene encodes CDR1 SGHDN and CDR2 FVKESK. As DNA, the CDR3 is TGTGCCAGCAGCGAATCGGGACTTAACGAGCAGTACTTC. It yields the protein CASSESGLNEQYF.

V gene TRBV10-3 combines with J gene TRBJ2-2, with TRBD1 identical over 8 bases. Germline V lookup: CDR1 ENHRY, CDR2 SYGVKD. V lost 7 bases to trimming and J lost 0 bases; unmatched junction nucleotides: 13. The CDR3 is 18 amino acids. The CDR3 DNA follows: TGTGCCATCACTTGGCACCGGACAGGGCTCGCGAACACCGGGGAGCTGTTTTTT. Translation: CAITWHRTGLANTGELFF.

The chain links TRBV6-6 to TRBJ2-2; 8 bases fit TRBD1. Unmatched junction bases numbered 19, after V lost 6 bases and J lost 4 bases. Germline V lookup: CDR1 MNHNY, CDR2 SVGAGI (reference sequence). There are 19 residues in the CDR3. In nucleotides, the CDR3 is TGTGCCAGCAGCTCGTTAAAGATCAGGACAGGGCTAGGCACCGGGGAGCTGTTTTTT. Amino acid sequence: CASSSLKIRTGLGTGELFF.

V is TRBV27 and J is TRBJ1-2; TRBD1 is a possible D gene (5 bases). V shed 8 bases and J shed 3 bases, with 13 bases lying between them. The CDR3 is 13 residues long. Germline CDR1 MNHEY, CDR2 SMNVEV (reference sequence). CDR3 residues: CASRRGSYYGYTF. The CDR3 DNA follows: TGTGCCAGCCGAAGGGGCAGCTACTATGGCTACACCTTC.

The chain joins TRBV10-3 to TRBJ1-1; 11 bases are a match to TRBD1. Trimming took 6 bases from V and 5 from J; bases not matched to a gene: 5. Looked up from germline, CDR1 is ENHRY and CDR2 is SYGVKD. The CDR3 length is 14 residues. The CDR3 sequence: CAIRGTGGRTEAFF. Written as DNA, the CDR3 is TGTGCCATCAGAGGGACAGGGGGAAGGACTGAAGCTTTCTTT.

The chain has TRBV27 and TRBJ1-1; D may be TRBD1 (5 bases). Trimming took off 3 bases at V and 4 bases at J, with 9 bases between the two ends. The CDR3 is made up of 13 amino acids. CDR1 and CDR2 (germline): MNHEY, SMNVEV (reference sequence). CDR3 coding DNA: TGTGCCAGCAGTTTCGGGGGATCCACTGAAGCTTTCTTT. It codes for CASSFGGSTEAFF.

The V call is TRBV25-1, the J call TRBJ2-3; D remains ambiguous. The length of the CDR3 is 13 residues. V lost 7 bases to trimming and J lost 7 bases, with 15 bases between them. Germline CDR1 MGHDK, CDR2 SYGVNS. In nucleotides, the CDR3 is TGTGCCAGCAAGCGTGACTGGCATAATACGCAGTATTTT. Translated, it gives CASKRDWHNTQYF.

This sequence joins TRBV28 and TRBJ2-7, with a weak D call TRBD1 (7 bases). Trimming cost V 5 bases and J 7 bases, with 18 bases left between them. CDR1 is MDHEN and CDR2 is SYDVKM in the germline V gene. CDR3 length: 14 residues. CDR3 coding DNA: TGTGCCAGCAGTCGCGGCGGGACAGTAACAGAGCAGTACTTC. It specifies CASSRGGTVTEQYF.

The gene calls are TRBV6-5 and TRBJ2-3, with 8 positions matching TRBD2. V gave up 6 bases and J gave up 6 bases; unmatched junction bases: 8. There are 14 residues in the CDR3. Germline CDR1 and CDR2: MNHEY and SVGAGI. The CDR3 nucleotides read TGTGCCAGCAGCTGGACTAGCTGGGCGGATACGCAGTATTTT. It yields the protein CASSWTSWADTQYF.

The chain has TRBV30 and TRBJ2-1; perhaps TRBD1 as D (6 bases). This CDR3 is 14 amino acids long. Deletions cut 0 bases from V and 1 base from J, with 7 bases between. Per germline, CDR1 GTSNPN and CDR2 SVGIG (reference sequence). The CDR3 region is CAWSVGGSYNEQFF. The CDR3, as DNA: TGTGCCTGGAGTGTAGGGGGTTCCTACAATGAGCAGTTCTTC.

This rearrangement joins TRBV6-5 to TRBJ1-6; TRBD1 might be the D (5 bases). The germline CDR1 and CDR2 sequences are MNHEY and SVGAGI. V was trimmed by 8 bases and J by 9 bases, leaving 20 bases between them. The length of the CDR3 is 15 residues. The CDR3 DNA reads as TGTGCCAGCTCCTCCATTAGGGGCAGTCTTTCACCCCTCCACTTT. Translating it yields CASSSIRGSLSPLHF.

The chain has TRBV28 and TRBJ2-1, with 7 bases fitting TRBD1. CDR3 size: 16 residues. J was trimmed by 4 bases and V by 4 bases; bases with no gene match: 10. Germline V gene sequence: CDR1 MDHEN, CDR2 SYDVKM. CDR3 region: CASSSPGQVQYNEQFF. The DNA of the CDR3 is TGTGCCAGCAGTTCCCCAGGACAGGTTCAGTACAATGAGCAGTTCTTC. The variable domain in full, completed from reference TRBV28 and TRBJ2-1, reads DVKVTQSSRYLVKRTGEKVFLECVQDMDHENMFWYRQDPGLGLRLIYFSYDVKMKEKGDIPEGYSVSREKKERFSLILESASTNQTSMYLCASSSPGQVQYNEQFFGPGTRLTVL.

The J gene is TRBJ1-2, the V gene TRBV19, with a weak D call TRBD1 (5 bases). The CDR3 runs 14 residues. Per the germline V gene, CDR1 is LNHDA and CDR2 is SQIVND (reference sequence). V shed 8 bases and J shed 8 bases, with 21 bases lying between them. The CDR3 loop is CASLKTGGASGYTF. The CDR3 DNA is TGTGCCAGTCTCAAAACGGGAGGGGCGAGCGGCTACACCTTC.

This chain connects TRBV2 to TRBJ2-3, with 11 bases fitting TRBD2. Germline V gene data show CDR1 as SNHLY and CDR2 as FYNNEI. The ends lost 6 bases at V and 0 bases at J; junction bases unmatched: 5. This CDR3 comprises 16 residues. Here the CDR3 reads CASRRLAGLSTDTQYF. The CDR3 DNA reads TGTGCCAGCAGGCGACTAGCGGGACTTAGCACAGATACGCAGTATTTT.

J is TRBJ2-3 and V is TRBV5-1, with a weak D call TRBD2 (5 bases). Between the trimmed V and J ends, which lost 4 bases and 1 base, there was a span of 16 bases. The CDR3 spans 16 residues. From germline, CDR1 is SGHRS and CDR2 YFSETQ. CDR3: CASSPGGRTGTDTQYF. The CDR3 DNA sequence: TGCGCCAGCAGCCCAGGCGGTAGGACTGGCACAGATACGCAGTATTTT.

The V call is TRBV7-2, the J call TRBJ2-7; possible D gene TRBD1, 5 bases. The CDR3 contains 15 residues. Germline V gene sequence: CDR1 SGHTA, CDR2 FQGNSA. V was trimmed by 1 base and J by 2 bases, leaving 12 bases between them. The CDR3 sequence: CASSLEGMDTYEQYF. The CDR3 nucleotides are TGTGCCAGCAGCTTAGAGGGGATGGACACCTACGAGCAGTACTTC.

The rearrangement joins TRBV28 to TRBJ2-3; 11 positions agree with TRBD1. CDR3 length equals 13 residues. Germline loops: CDR1 MDHEN, CDR2 SYDVKM. V lost 9 bases to trimming and J lost 6 bases; unmatched junction nucleotides: 5. CDR3 nucleotides: TGTGCCAGTCACGGGACAGGGGGTGATACGCAGTATTTT. Amino acid sequence: CASHGTGGDTQYF.

The chain uses TRBV7-3 and TRBJ2-1, with D tentatively TRBD1 (5 bases). V was clipped by 6 bases and J by 10 bases, with 16 bases between them. Germline-derived CDR1 and CDR2 are SGHTA and FQGTGA. The CDR3 is made up of 13 amino acids. In DNA, the CDR3 is TGTGCCAGCAGTTCCTTGGGGCGACCCGAGCAGTTCTTC. It encodes CASSSLGRPEQFF.

V is TRBV5-1 and J is TRBJ2-2; 9 bases fit TRBD2. The CDR3 is 15 amino acids. The germline V gene encodes CDR1 SGHRS and CDR2 YFSETQ. With V trimmed by 2 bases and J by 6 bases, 5 bases remained unmatched. DNA for the CDR3: TGCGCCAGCAGCTTAGCGGGGGGCAGCGCCGGGGAGCTGTTTTTT. Translating gives CASSLAGGSAGELFF.

This clone was detected only once. The rearrangement links TRBV2 to TRBJ1-2, with D possibly being TRBD1 (6 bases). V lost 6 bases to trimming and J lost 7 bases, with 12 bases between them. This CDR3 region has 12 residues. Germline V CDR1 and CDR2: SNHLY, FYNNEI. CDR3 in DNA: TGTGCCAGCAGCAACAGGGTTTTTGGCTACACCTTC. Residues: CASSNRVFGYTF.

Regarding this clone: The sample holds other DNA sequences that translate to the same CDR3. The V gene is TRBV19, the J gene TRBJ2-7; TRBD2 matches 8 bases. Germline values: CDR1 LNHDA, CDR2 SQIVND (reference sequence). This CDR3 is 13 amino acids long. The junction had 2 bases not matched to a gene; V was cut back by 7 bases and J by 0 bases. CDR3 protein: CASKSGSSYEQYF. The CDR3 DNA reads TGTGCCAGTAAAAGCGGGAGCTCCTACGAGCAGTACTTC.

The gene calls are TRBV21-1 and TRBJ1-5; the table gives TRBD1 as D, unverified against the DNA. TRBV21-1 is designated a pseudogene. The CDR3 has 15 amino acids. The CDR3 DNA is TGTGCCAGCAGCCCCCGACAGGTGGTGGGGCAGCCCCAGCATTTT. It specifies CASSPRQVVGQPQHF.

The J gene is TRBJ2-2, the V gene TRBV5-1; D perhaps matches TRBD1 (6 bases). In germline, CDR1 is SGHRS, CDR2 YFSETQ. V shed 1 base and J shed 1 base, with 11 bases lying between them. CDR3 length: 16 residues. The CDR3 loop reads CASSLFETGNTGELFF. In nucleotides, the CDR3 is TGCGCCAGCAGCTTGTTTGAGACAGGGAACACCGGGGAGCTGTTTTTT.

The rearrangement joins TRBV2 to TRBJ2-2; tentative D call: TRBD1 (6 bases). Germline V gene sequence: CDR1 SNHLY, CDR2 FYNNEI. CDR3 length: 15 amino acids. The V end was cut by 7 bases, the J end by 4 bases, with 16 bases between. CDR3 residues: CASTFPTGSTGELFF. The CDR3 DNA reads as TGTGCCAGCACCTTCCCAACAGGGAGCACCGGGGAGCTGTTTTTT.

The rearrangement links TRBV18 to TRBJ2-7, with a weak D call TRBD1 (5 bases). Germline CDR1 KGHSH, CDR2 LQKENI. Trimming stripped 3 bases from V and 1 base from J, with 13 bases between. This CDR3 is 15 amino acids long. CDR3 residues: CASSPPQGSSYEQYF. Here the CDR3 DNA reads TGTGCCAGCTCACCTCCCCAGGGATCATCCTACGAGCAGTACTTC.

The chain links TRBV7-2 to TRBJ2-7; 10 bases line up with TRBD2. Unmatched junction bases numbered 3, after V lost 1 base and J lost 0 bases. Germline V CDR1 and CDR2: SGHTA, FQGNSA. CDR3 length: 16 amino acids. The CDR3 nucleotides read TGTGCCAGCAGCTTAGTAGCGGGAGGCCGCTCCTACGAGCAGTACTTC. Protein: CASSLVAGGRSYEQYF.